This section outlines one T cell receptor beta chain sequence together with its context. This sample is drawn from a study of low-dose radiotherapy and immunotherapy resistance in tumors. First-strand cDNA used TRAV- and TRBV-specific primers, covering alpha and beta chains. TCR amplification involved 15 to 25 PCR cycles with a constant-region primer and V-primer adapter. TCRdb independently ran MiXCR on the reads; one entry per CDR3 protein. This sample carries around 10,000 distinct CDR3 sequences, 65% of them seen once, and the ten largest clones take over 9.5%. This CDR3 is 17 amino acids long. V lost 0 bases to trimming and J lost 6 bases; unmatched junction nucleotides: 6. Germline CDR1 SNHLY, CDR2 FYNNEI.

The chain has TRBV2 and TRBJ1-6; 9 nucleotides agree with TRBD1. This TCR derives from a human donor with advanced metastatic prostate, ovarian, gallbladder or colorectal cancer (not recorded which). This table probably holds off-target reads from a library built for another chain. The CDR3 region is CASSEARDRVTNSPLHF. CDR3 DNA: TGTGCCAGCAGTGAAGCGCGGGACAGGGTAACTAATTCACCCCTCCACTTT.